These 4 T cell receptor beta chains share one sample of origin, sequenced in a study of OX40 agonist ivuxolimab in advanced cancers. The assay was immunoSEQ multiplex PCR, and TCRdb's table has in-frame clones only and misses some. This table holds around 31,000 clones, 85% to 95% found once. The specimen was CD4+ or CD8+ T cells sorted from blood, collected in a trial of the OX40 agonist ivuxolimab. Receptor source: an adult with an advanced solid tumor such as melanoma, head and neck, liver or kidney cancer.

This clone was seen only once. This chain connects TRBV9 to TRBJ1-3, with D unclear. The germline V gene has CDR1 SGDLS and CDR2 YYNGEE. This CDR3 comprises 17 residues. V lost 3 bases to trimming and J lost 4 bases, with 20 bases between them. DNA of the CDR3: TGTGCCAGCAGCGCCTCCTCCAGAACCTTGGTGGGAAACACCATATATTTT. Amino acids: CASSASSRTLVGNTIYF.

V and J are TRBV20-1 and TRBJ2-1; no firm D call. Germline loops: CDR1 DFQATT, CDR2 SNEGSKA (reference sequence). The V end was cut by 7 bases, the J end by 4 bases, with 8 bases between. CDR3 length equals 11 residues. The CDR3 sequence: CSGPRYNEQFF. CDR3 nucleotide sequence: TGCAGTGGACCCCGGTACAATGAGCAGTTCTTC.

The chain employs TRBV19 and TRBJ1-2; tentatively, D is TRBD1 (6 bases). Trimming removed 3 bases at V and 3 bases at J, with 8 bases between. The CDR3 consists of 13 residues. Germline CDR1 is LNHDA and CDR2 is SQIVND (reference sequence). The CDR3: CASSMYRDYGYTF. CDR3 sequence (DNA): TGTGCCAGTAGTATGTACAGGGACTATGGCTACACCTTC.

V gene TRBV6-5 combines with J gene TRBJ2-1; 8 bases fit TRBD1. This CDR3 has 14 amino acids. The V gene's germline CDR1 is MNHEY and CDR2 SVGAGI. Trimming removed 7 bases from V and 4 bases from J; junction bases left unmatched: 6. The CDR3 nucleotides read TGTGCCAGCAAGACAGGGGAAACATACAATGAGCAGTTCTTC. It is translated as CASKTGETYNEQFF.